The clone carrying this T cell receptor (beta chain) has ten or more counts. Its matching antigen is unknown. The source of the sample is a study of identical twins. Broader study findings: Models underestimated TCR alpha sharing (out-of-frame) in monozygotic twins.

With 6 bases clipped from V and 2 bases from J, the junction kept 6 bases outside the gene matches. CDR3 length: 15 amino acids. TCRdb re-analysed the 5' RACE reads in MiXCR, keeping a single row per CDR3 protein. This table holds 240,000 or so distinct CDR3 sequences, over 9.5% found once. Sequenced sample: memory T cells sorted from blood. This TCR was recovered from a man in his fifties or sixties in good health. The V call is TRBV12-3 or TRBV12-4, the J call TRBJ2-3; 9 nucleotides match TRBD2. The CDR3 DNA is TGTGCCAGCAGGGTAACTAGCGGGTTCACAGATACGCAGTATTTT. Translating it yields CASRVTSGFTDTQYF.